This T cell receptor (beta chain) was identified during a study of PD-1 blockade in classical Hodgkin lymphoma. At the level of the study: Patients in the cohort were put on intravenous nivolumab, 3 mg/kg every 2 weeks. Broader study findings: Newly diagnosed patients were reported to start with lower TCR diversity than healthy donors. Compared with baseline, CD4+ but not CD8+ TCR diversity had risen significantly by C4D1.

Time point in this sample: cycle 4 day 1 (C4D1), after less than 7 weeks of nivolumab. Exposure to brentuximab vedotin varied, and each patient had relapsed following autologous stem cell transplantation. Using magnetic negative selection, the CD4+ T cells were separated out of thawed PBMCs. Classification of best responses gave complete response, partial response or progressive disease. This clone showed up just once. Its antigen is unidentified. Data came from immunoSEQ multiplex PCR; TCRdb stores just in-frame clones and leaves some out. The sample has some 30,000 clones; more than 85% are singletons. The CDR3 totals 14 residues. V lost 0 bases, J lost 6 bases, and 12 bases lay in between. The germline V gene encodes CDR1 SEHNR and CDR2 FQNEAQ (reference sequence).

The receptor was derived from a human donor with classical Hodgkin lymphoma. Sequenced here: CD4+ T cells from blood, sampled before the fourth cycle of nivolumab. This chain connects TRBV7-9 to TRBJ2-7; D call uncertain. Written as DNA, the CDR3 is TGTGCCAGCAGCTTAGCGTCCTCTGGGGTCGAGCAGTACTTC. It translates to CASSLASSGVEQYF.